The 24 T cell receptor beta chains below were found in one sample sequenced in a study of CD8 T cells in ankylosing spondylitis. TCRdb analysed the 5' RACE reads with MiXCR anew, one entry per CDR3 protein. The sample carries around 230,000 distinct CDR3 sequences, about 9.1% recorded once. Sequencing was carried out using blood, either unsorted or a sorted T cell fraction (not recorded which). All receptors derive from a male donor with ankylosing spondylitis or in good health (not recorded which).

Points on this clonotype: The junction differs from germline at one of its ends, possibly a read error. The gene calls are TRBV12-3 or TRBV12-4 and TRBJ2-7; D might be TRBD1 or TRBD2, each matching 6 bases. This CDR3 is 15 amino acids long. CDR3 residues: CAGSLRGGTFYEQYF. The DNA of the CDR3 is TGTGCCGGCAGCCTCAGGGGCGGGACCTTCTACGAGCAGTACTTC.

This clonotype occurred a few times. The V and J genes are TRBV6-2 or TRBV6-3 and TRBJ2-1; no definite D call. From germline, CDR1 is MNHEY and CDR2 SVGEGT. Trimming stripped 0 bases from V and 7 bases from J, with 7 bases between. CDR3 size: 13 residues. The CDR3: CASSYSARNEQFF. CDR3 sequence (DNA): TGTGCCAGCAGTTACTCGGCCCGAAATGAGCAGTTCTTC.

This chain joins TRBV12-3 or TRBV12-4 and TRBJ2-5, with a weak D call TRBD1 (6 bases). The CDR3 sequence is 13 residues long. V gave up 4 bases and J gave up 4 bases, with 10 bases separating them. In DNA form, the CDR3 reads TGTGCCAGCAGTTACAGGGTTCGAGAGACCCAGTACTTC. Its protein is CASSYRVRETQYF.

There are many counts of this clonotype. The chain combines TRBV4-2 with TRBJ2-3, with D maybe TRBD1 (5 bases). V was pared by 0 bases and J by 8 bases, with 12 bases between. Germline loops: CDR1 LGHNA, CDR2 YNFKEQ. The CDR3 is 14 amino acids. The CDR3 loop reads CASSQDGARGTQYF. CDR3 bases: TGTGCCAGCAGCCAAGATGGGGCCCGAGGTACGCAGTATTTT.

The chain has TRBV12-3 or TRBV12-4 and TRBJ1-6, with D uncertain. Trimming removed 5 bases from V and 10 bases from J, with 15 bases in between. This CDR3 contains 14 residues. This chain's CDR3 is CASSQDARRSPLHF. CDR3 coding DNA: TGTGCCAGCAGTCAGGACGCTCGCCGGTCACCCCTCCACTTT.

This clonotype was detected many times. The chain recombines TRBV5-6 with TRBJ2-7, with 8 nucleotides matching TRBD1. The V segment lost 2 bases and the J segment 3 bases; nucleotides outside the gene matches: 10. The CDR3 extends over 16 amino acids. The germline V gene has CDR1 SGHDT and CDR2 YYEEEE. CDR3 bases: TGTGCCAGCAGCTTTTGGGGACGGGACAGGAACTACGAGCAGTACTTC. This codes for CASSFWGRDRNYEQYF.

This clonotype has at least ten counts. V is TRBV20-1 and J is TRBJ1-2; D remains unclear. CDR3 length equals 10 residues. V was pared by 0 bases and J by 12 bases, with 8 bases between. Germline V gene sequence: CDR1 DFQATT, CDR2 SNEGSKA (reference sequence). The CDR3 loop reads CSARDPNHTF. The CDR3 DNA sequence: TGCAGTGCTAGAGACCCCAACCACACCTTC.

This clonotype was picked up many times. CDR3 protein: CSARTSGTYEQYF. The CDR3 coding sequence is TGCAGTGCTAGGACTAGCGGAACCTACGAGCAGTACTTC. V usage is TRBV20-1 and J usage is TRBJ2-7; 9 bases are shared with TRBD2. CDR3 length: 13 amino acids. V dropped 3 bases and J dropped 2; count of bases not matched to a gene: 2. Germline lookup yields CDR1 DFQATT and CDR2 SNEGSKA (reference sequence).

This clonotype was picked up many times. The chain couples TRBV4-1 to TRBJ2-3; 10 nucleotides align to TRBD2. The CDR3 sequence is 19 residues long. CDR1 MGHRA and CDR2 YSYEKL come from the germline V gene. V lost 4 bases to trimming and J lost 0 bases; unmatched junction nucleotides: 13. CDR3 region: CASSLPGLARPASTDTQYF. The DNA for the CDR3 is TGCGCCAGCAGCCTTCCGGGACTAGCGAGACCCGCGAGCACAGATACGCAGTATTTT.

This clonotype occurred many times. The chain is built from TRBV29-1 and TRBJ2-2; tentatively, D is TRBD1 or TRBD2 (5 bases each). CDR1 is SQVTM and CDR2 is ANQGSEA in the germline V gene. V was pared by 6 bases and J by 7 bases, with 15 bases between. The CDR3 sequence is 13 residues long. In DNA, the CDR3 is TGCAGCGTCCGGGGACGACCAAGCGGGGAGCTGTTTTTT. This gives the protein CSVRGRPSGELFF.

CDR3 in amino acids: CASSLEEGTGGFF. CDR3 sequence (DNA): TGTGCCAGCAGCTTAGAGGAGGGGACAGGTGGTTTCTTT. The rearrangement links TRBV5-5 to TRBJ1-1, with 8 bases lining up with TRBD1. Germline loops: CDR1 SGHKS, CDR2 YYEKEE (reference sequence). V was clipped by 2 bases and J by 13 bases; unmatched bases: 10. The CDR3 is 13 amino acids.

This clonotype was counted at least ten times. V is TRBV6-5 and J is TRBJ2-2; D could derive from TRBD1 or TRBD2 (6 bases each). The CDR3 totals 14 residues. The V end lost 7 bases, the J end lost 7 bases, and 16 bases lay between the germline ends. Germline V gene lookup returns CDR1 MNHEY and CDR2 SVGAGI. CDR3 region: CASIFTGRFGELFF. The CDR3 coding sequence is TGTGCCAGCATTTTTACAGGGAGGTTCGGGGAGCTGTTTTTT.

At least ten counts were recorded for this clonotype. The chain recombines TRBV7-8 with TRBJ2-1; 12 nucleotides line up with TRBD2. The CDR3 runs to 19 residues. V gave up 2 bases and J gave up 7 bases; unmatched junction bases: 15. Germline V CDR1 and CDR2: SGHVS, FQNEAQ. CDR3 sequence reads: CASSLKSFKLAGGGNEQFF. The CDR3 DNA sequence: TGTGCCAGCAGCTTAAAGTCCTTCAAACTAGCGGGGGGAGGTAATGAGCAGTTCTTC.

This clonotype was detected many times. The V and J genes are TRBV5-1 and TRBJ2-5; the D gene is possibly TRBD1 (6 bases). Between the trimmed V and J ends, which lost 0 bases and 5 bases, there was a span of 17 bases. CDR1 and CDR2 (germline): SGHRS, YFSETQ. This CDR3 has 16 amino acids. The CDR3 nucleotides read TGCGCCAGCAGCTTGGGGACAGATCCTTTTGGGGAGACCCAGTACTTC. Amino acid sequence: CASSLGTDPFGETQYF.

This clonotype was counted ten times or more. V and J are TRBV12-3 or TRBV12-4 and TRBJ1-1, with 7 nucleotides matching TRBD1. This CDR3 region has 16 residues. V shed 4 bases and J 4 bases; nucleotides not matched to a gene: 12. Here the CDR3 DNA reads TGTGCCAGCAGTTCCGCGACAGGGCGGGGGTTCACTGAAGCTTTCTTT. Amino acids: CASSSATGRGFTEAFF.

This clonotype has ten or more counts. The chain links TRBV20-1 to TRBJ2-7; D perhaps matches TRBD1 (6 bases). Germline V lookup: CDR1 DFQATT, CDR2 SNEGSKA (reference sequence). This CDR3 has 12 residues. V was clipped by 6 bases and J by 5 bases, with 14 bases between them. The CDR3 reads CSARGRANEQYF. The CDR3 nucleotides are TGCAGTGCCAGGGGCAGGGCTAACGAGCAGTACTTC.

The chain employs TRBV25-1 and TRBJ1-2; 8 bases fit TRBD1. V lost 1 base and J lost 4; bases outside the gene matches: 11. This CDR3 region has 17 residues. The germline gives CDR1 MGHDK, CDR2 SYGVNS. In DNA, the CDR3 is TGTGCCAGCAGTGAATCCACCGGACAGGGCCCTTCCTATGGCTACACCTTC. It specifies CASSESTGQGPSYGYTF.

This clonotype appeared a single time. The rearrangement uses TRBV4-2 and TRBJ2-7, with TRBD2 matching 7 bases. The germline gives CDR1 LGHNA, CDR2 YNFKEQ. After removal of 0 bases from V and 4 bases from J, the junction contained 6 bases not matched to a gene. This CDR3 is built from 15 residues. CDR3 DNA sequence: TGTGCCAGCAGCCAAGATTCGGGGGAGGGATACGAGCAGTACTTC. Its translation: CASSQDSGEGYEQYF.

This clonotype was detected ten times or more. The chain carries TRBV4-3 and TRBJ1-5; unclear D gene. V shed 0 bases and J shed 0 bases, with 9 bases lying between them. CDR3 length equals 16 residues. Germline CDR1 reads LGHNA; CDR2 reads YSLEER. The CDR3 DNA follows: TGCGCCAGCAGCCAAGAGGGTCCATATAGCAATCAGCCCCAGCATTTT. Its protein is CASSQEGPYSNQPQHF.

This clonotype was detected many times. The V gene is TRBV5-4, the J gene TRBJ2-2; TRBD1 or TRBD2 may be the D gene (5 bases each). CDR1 and CDR2 (germline): SGHNT, YYREEE (reference sequence). V gave up 3 bases and J gave up 8 bases, with 14 bases separating them. This CDR3 has 14 amino acids. The CDR3 here is CASSSGPSEGELFF. CDR3 coding DNA: TGTGCCAGCAGCTCGGGACCGTCCGAGGGGGAGCTGTTTTTT.

Turning to this clonotype: At one boundary the junction diverges from the germline segment, which might be a read error. The chain combines TRBV5-5 with TRBJ2-2, with D perhaps TRBD2 (5 bases). In germline, CDR1 is SGHKS, CDR2 YYEKEE (reference sequence). This CDR3 region has 14 residues. The CDR3 sequence is CAISPWELTGELFF. The CDR3 bases are TGTGCCATCAGCCCCTGGGAGCTCACCGGGGAGCTGTTTTTT.

The rearrangement joins TRBV18 to TRBJ2-1; TRBD2 might be the D (6 bases). The CDR3 is 15 amino acids. The V end was cut by 5 bases, the J end by 12 bases, with 23 bases between. From germline, CDR1 is KGHSH and CDR2 LQKENI. The DNA of the CDR3 is TGTGCCAGCTCATCAACCGGGACTGTGGCTTCGGGGCAGTTCTTC. Translated: CASSSTGTVASGQFF.

This clonotype was seen repeatedly, ten times or more. The gene calls are TRBV5-1 and TRBJ2-4; D might be TRBD1 (8 bases). From germline, CDR1 is SGHRS and CDR2 YFSETQ. This CDR3 has 15 residues. V was trimmed by 5 bases and J by 2 bases, leaving 14 bases between them. The CDR3 spells CASRQGGGTKNIQYF. The CDR3 DNA sequence: TGCGCCAGCAGACAGGGGGGGGGAACCAAAAACATTCAGTACTTC. Looking up the rest from reference TRBV5-1 and TRBJ2-4 gives the full variable domain: KAGVTQTPRYLIKTRGQQVTLSCSPISGHRSVSWYQQTPGQGLQFLFEYFSETQRNKGNFPGRFSGRQFSNSRSEMNVSTLELGDSALYLCASRQGGGTKNIQYFGAGTRLSVL.

The rearrangement joins TRBV5-1 to TRBJ2-1; 11 nucleotides agree with TRBD2. The CDR3 sequence is 13 residues long. From germline, CDR1 is SGHRS and CDR2 YFSETQ. The V gene end was trimmed by 3 bases and the J gene end by 9 bases; junction bases not matched to a gene: 2. This CDR3 reads CASSSLAGVEQFF. For the CDR3, the DNA is TGCGCCAGCAGCTCACTAGCGGGAGTTGAGCAGTTCTTC. The full variable domain, rest sourced from reference TRBV5-1 and TRBJ2-1, is KAGVTQTPRYLIKTRGQQVTLSCSPISGHRSVSWYQQTPGQGLQFLFEYFSETQRNKGNFPGRFSGRQFSNSRSEMNVSTLELGDSALYLCASSSLAGVEQFFGPGTRLTVL.